Listed below are T cell receptor beta chains from one sample, sequenced in a study of beta chain features in type 1 diabetes. Profiling relied on immunoSEQ multiplex PCR, and the TCRdb table lists in-frame clones only, not all of them. The sample lists about 160,000 clones; 7% to 9% were seen once. Sample: central memory CD4+ T cells from blood. The source is a man aged 18 to 30 with type 1 diabetes. The CDR3 runs from the conserved cysteine through the conserved F or W. The order of the fields is J gene, V gene, D gene, clone size, CDR3 DNA, CDR3 protein. The D gene is left open where the match is weak. Clone size, where shown, is once, few, many, or a class for clones that have expanded.

j_call: TRBJ2-7
v_call: TRBV5-1
d_call: TRBD2
clone_size: few
cdr3_nt: TGCGCCAGTACTGAAGGGACTAGCGGGGGCTACGAGCAGTACTTC
cdr3_aa: CASTEGTSGGYEQYF

j_call: TRBJ2-1
v_call: TRBV28
d_call: -
clone_size: -
cdr3_nt: TGTGCCACCGCTGCCAACTTTGAGCAGTTCTTC
cdr3_aa: CATAANFEQFF

j_call: TRBJ2-3
v_call: TRBV7-8
d_call: -
clone_size: -
cdr3_nt: TGTGCCAGCAGCTTTCGGGGGACGGGAGATACGCAGTATTTT
cdr3_aa: CASSFRGTGDTQYF

j_call: TRBJ1-3
v_call: TRBV15
d_call: TRBD1
clone_size: -
cdr3_nt: TGTGCCACCAGCAGAGATCTTTTCCTGGGACAGGTACTTTTT
cdr3_aa: CATSRDLFLGQVLF

j_call: TRBJ1-1
v_call: TRBV18
d_call: -
clone_size: -
cdr3_nt: TGTGCCAGCTCACCTGTGCCTAGCAACACTGAAGCTTTCTTT
cdr3_aa: CASSPVPSNTEAFF

j_call: TRBJ2-3
v_call: TRBV18
d_call: -
clone_size: -
cdr3_nt: TGTGCCAGCTCACCGAGGGTCGATGGCACAGATACGCAGTATTTT
cdr3_aa: CASSPRVDGTDTQYF

j_call: TRBJ1-5
v_call: TRBV7-8
d_call: TRBD1
clone_size: -
cdr3_nt: TGTGCCAGCAGCCCGACAGGGGATCAGCCCCAGCATTTT
cdr3_aa: CASSPTGDQPQHF

j_call: TRBJ2-1
v_call: TRBV10-3
d_call: -
clone_size: -
cdr3_nt: TGTGCCATCACCCTTGACAGAAACAATGAGCAGTTCTTC
cdr3_aa: CAITLDRNNEQFF

j_call: TRBJ2-7
v_call: TRBV2
d_call: -
clone_size: -
cdr3_nt: TGTGCCACCTCAAACACGTACGAGCAGTACTTC
cdr3_aa: CATSNTYEQYF

j_call: TRBJ1-1
v_call: TRBV4-3
d_call: TRBD1
clone_size: -
cdr3_nt: TGCGCCAGCAGCCAAGAAATCAGGGGGCAGACTGAAGCTTTCTTT
cdr3_aa: CASSQEIRGQTEAFF

j_call: TRBJ2-7
v_call: TRBV7-6
d_call: -
clone_size: few
cdr3_nt: TGTGCCAGCAGCTTACGACGGGACGAGCAGTACTTC
cdr3_aa: CASSLRRDEQYF

j_call: TRBJ2-3
v_call: TRBV2
d_call: -
clone_size: few
cdr3_nt: TGTGCCAGCAGCGTCCGGAGTGGGTTCACAGATACGCAGTATTTT
cdr3_aa: CASSVRSGFTDTQYF

j_call: TRBJ1-5
v_call: TRBV28
d_call: -
clone_size: -
cdr3_nt: TGTGCCAGCAGTTCCTCCTTAGGGGCTTCCAATCAGCCCCAGCATTTT
cdr3_aa: CASSSSLGASNQPQHF

j_call: TRBJ2-3
v_call: TRBV29-1
d_call: TRBD2
clone_size: many
cdr3_nt: TGCAGCGTGACCTTAGCGGGGCGACGCACAGATACGCAGTATTTT
cdr3_aa: CSVTLAGRRTDTQYF

j_call: TRBJ1-6
v_call: TRBV27
d_call: -
clone_size: few
cdr3_nt: TGTGCCAGCGGCTTCAGGGGTAATAATTCACCCCTCCACTTT
cdr3_aa: CASGFRGNNSPLHF

j_call: TRBJ2-2
v_call: TRBV14
d_call: TRBD1
clone_size: -
cdr3_nt: TGTGCCAGCAGCCAAGGACAGGGCTGGGTCGGGGAGCTGTTTTTT
cdr3_aa: CASSQGQGWVGELFF

j_call: TRBJ2-3
v_call: TRBV9
d_call: -
clone_size: -
cdr3_nt: TGTGCCAGCAGCGATTACACCACAGATACGCAGTATTTT
cdr3_aa: CASSDYTTDTQYF

j_call: TRBJ2-7
v_call: TRBV27
d_call: TRBD2
clone_size: -
cdr3_nt: TGTGCCAGCAGTCCCCCTTTCGGGTGGGAGGGAAACTACGAGCAGTACTTC
cdr3_aa: CASSPPFGWEGNYEQYF

j_call: TRBJ1-6
v_call: TRBV9
d_call: TRBD1
clone_size: -
cdr3_nt: TGTGCCAGCAGCGCCTTGGGTTTGGCCGGGACAGGCGATAATTCACCCCTCCACTTT
cdr3_aa: CASSALGLAGTGDNSPLHF

j_call: TRBJ1-6
v_call: TRBV6-6
d_call: TRBD1
clone_size: few
cdr3_nt: TGTGCCAGCAATTTTGGGACAGGATATAATTCACCCCTCCACTTT
cdr3_aa: CASNFGTGYNSPLHF

j_call: TRBJ2-1
v_call: TRBV4-3
d_call: TRBD1
clone_size: few
cdr3_nt: TGCGCCAGCAGCCAAGAGGGACAGAGCAATGAGCAGTTCTTC
cdr3_aa: CASSQEGQSNEQFF

j_call: TRBJ2-7
v_call: TRBV6-6
d_call: -
clone_size: few
cdr3_nt: TGTGCCACCCGAGTAGGGAGAGTGAGCTACGAGCAGTACTTC
cdr3_aa: CATRVGRVSYEQYF

j_call: TRBJ2-2
v_call: TRBV18
d_call: TRBD1
clone_size: few
cdr3_nt: TGTGCCAGCTCACCACCTGGGACAGCACAAGCCGGGGAGCTGTTTTTT
cdr3_aa: CASSPPGTAQAGELFF

j_call: TRBJ2-2
v_call: TRBV5-1
d_call: -
clone_size: few
cdr3_nt: TGCGCCAGCAGCTTGCGCGGGGACCCAACCGGGGAGCTGTTTTTT
cdr3_aa: CASSLRGDPTGELFF

j_call: TRBJ2-5
v_call: TRBV5-4
d_call: TRBD2
clone_size: few
cdr3_nt: TGTGCCAGCAGCCCAGGACTAGCGGGGGGGCCGGCAGAAGAGACCCAGTACTTC
cdr3_aa: CASSPGLAGGPAEETQYF

j_call: TRBJ2-1
v_call: TRBV5-1
d_call: TRBD2
clone_size: -
cdr3_nt: TGCGCCAGCAGCTTAGACCGGGGGGAAAATGAGCAGTTCTTC
cdr3_aa: CASSLDRGENEQFF

j_call: TRBJ2-1
v_call: TRBV29-1
d_call: -
clone_size: -
cdr3_nt: TGCAGCGTTGAGTCTGCGGTCGGGAATGAGCAGTTCTTC
cdr3_aa: CSVESAVGNEQFF

j_call: TRBJ2-5
v_call: TRBV5-5
d_call: TRBD1
clone_size: few
cdr3_nt: TGTGCCAGCAGCGACTACAGGGGCGAAATACAAGAGACCCAGTACTTC
cdr3_aa: CASSDYRGEIQETQYF

j_call: TRBJ1-5
v_call: TRBV19
d_call: TRBD1
clone_size: -
cdr3_nt: TGTGCCAGTAGGGGGACAGGGGGTCAGCCCCAGCATTTT
cdr3_aa: CASRGTGGQPQHF

j_call: TRBJ2-5
v_call: TRBV5-4
d_call: -
clone_size: -
cdr3_nt: TGTGCCAGCAGCCGAACTTCGACTCTTTTCGGGGAGACCCAGTACTTC
cdr3_aa: CASSRTSTLFGETQYF

j_call: TRBJ2-7
v_call: TRBV7-9
d_call: TRBD2
clone_size: -
cdr3_nt: TGTGCCAGCAGCTTGTTTCAGGCGGGAGGGCCGCACGAGCAGTACTTC
cdr3_aa: CASSLFQAGGPHEQYF

j_call: TRBJ1-2
v_call: TRBV5-1
d_call: TRBD1
clone_size: -
cdr3_nt: TGCGCCAGCAGGCCAGGGGTACAGGGGGCAGGCGGCTACACCTTC
cdr3_aa: CASRPGVQGAGGYTF

j_call: TRBJ2-1
v_call: TRBV23-1
d_call: -
clone_size: many
cdr3_nt: TGCGCCAGCAGTCAAACATGGGGGGTATACAATGAGCAGTTCTTC
cdr3_aa: CASSQTWGVYNEQFF

j_call: TRBJ1-2
v_call: TRBV5-5
d_call: -
clone_size: -
cdr3_nt: TGTGCCAGCAGCGTTAAACAGGGTGTGGATAACTATGGCTACACCTTC
cdr3_aa: CASSVKQGVDNYGYTF

j_call: TRBJ2-5
v_call: TRBV2
d_call: TRBD2
clone_size: -
cdr3_nt: TGTGCCAGCAGGAGGACTAGCGGGAGGGGAGAGACCCAGTACTTC
cdr3_aa: CASRRTSGRGETQYF

j_call: TRBJ1-1
v_call: TRBV5-1
d_call: TRBD1
clone_size: -
cdr3_nt: TGCGCCAGCAGACCCGAACAGGGGGTGAACACTGAAGCTTTCTTT
cdr3_aa: CASRPEQGVNTEAFF

j_call: TRBJ2-1
v_call: TRBV7-2
d_call: TRBD2
clone_size: few
cdr3_nt: TGTGCCATTCCGAGCGGGGGGACGTACAATGAGCAGTTCTTC
cdr3_aa: CAIPSGGTYNEQFF

j_call: TRBJ2-4
v_call: TRBV2
d_call: -
clone_size: few
cdr3_nt: TGTGCCAGCAGCCCGATTGCAGAAAACATTCAGTACTTC
cdr3_aa: CASSPIAENIQYF

j_call: TRBJ1-1
v_call: TRBV30
d_call: -
clone_size: -
cdr3_nt: TGTGCCTGGGACCTCGGGGCTGAAGCTTTCTTT
cdr3_aa: CAWDLGAEAFF

j_call: TRBJ1-1
v_call: TRBV6-5
d_call: -
clone_size: few
cdr3_nt: TGTGCCAGCAGCGAAGGGGATAGGTTAGAAGCTTTCTTT
cdr3_aa: CASSEGDRLEAFF

j_call: TRBJ2-5
v_call: TRBV5-1
d_call: TRBD1
clone_size: -
cdr3_nt: TGCGCCAGCAGCAGAGGGACAGACCAAGAGACCCAGTACTTC
cdr3_aa: CASSRGTDQETQYF

j_call: TRBJ2-5
v_call: TRBV5-4
d_call: -
clone_size: -
cdr3_nt: TGTGCCAGCAGCATGCCTGGGGCGGCCAGAAGAAAAGAGACCCAGTACTTC
cdr3_aa: CASSMPGAARRKETQYF

j_call: TRBJ2-7
v_call: TRBV18
d_call: -
clone_size: few
cdr3_nt: TGTGCCAGCTCACCACCGAGTACCTACGAGCAGTACTTC
cdr3_aa: CASSPPSTYEQYF

j_call: TRBJ1-1
v_call: TRBV4-1
d_call: -
clone_size: -
cdr3_nt: TGCGCCAGCAGCCAAGCTCGACAGACTGAAGCTTTCTTT
cdr3_aa: CASSQARQTEAFF